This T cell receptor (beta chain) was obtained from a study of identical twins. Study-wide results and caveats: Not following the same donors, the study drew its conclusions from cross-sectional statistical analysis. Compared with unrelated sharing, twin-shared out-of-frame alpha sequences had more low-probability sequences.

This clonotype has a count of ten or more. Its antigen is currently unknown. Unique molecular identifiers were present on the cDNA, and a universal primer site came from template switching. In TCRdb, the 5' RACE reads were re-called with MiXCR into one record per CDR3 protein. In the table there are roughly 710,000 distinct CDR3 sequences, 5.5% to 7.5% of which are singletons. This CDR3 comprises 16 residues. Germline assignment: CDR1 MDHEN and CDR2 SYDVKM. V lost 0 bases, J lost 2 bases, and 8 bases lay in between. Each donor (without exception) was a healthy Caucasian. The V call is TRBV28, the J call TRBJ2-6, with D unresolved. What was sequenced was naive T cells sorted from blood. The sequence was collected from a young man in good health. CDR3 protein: CASSLWWSAGANVLTF. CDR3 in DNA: TGTGCCAGCAGTTTATGGTGGTCCGCTGGGGCCAACGTCCTGACTTTC.